Below, 8 T cell receptor beta chains from the same sample are listed, as sequenced in a study of beta chain features in type 1 diabetes. Isolated RNA was reverse transcribed in full, so expressed TCRB transcripts were sequenced. Assay used: immunoSEQ multiplex PCR; TCRdb lists only in-frame clones, some missing. The data hold some 280,000 clones, with roughly 13% observed a single time. Their cognate antigens are unknown. Study observations and caveats: TCRB CDR3 length was moderately but significantly reduced in all four CD4+ subsets of Type 1 diabetes patients.

Sequenced sample: naive CD4+ T cells from blood. The receptors derive from a young man with type 1 diabetes.

The CDR3 region is CASSLGGQGGRNTEAFF. CDR3 nucleotide sequence: TGTGCCAGCAGCTTAGGGGGGCAGGGAGGGAGGAACACTGAAGCTTTCTTT. V gene TRBV13 combines with J gene TRBJ1-1, with D perhaps matching TRBD1 (5 bases). The CDR3 sequence is 17 residues long. Trimming took off 0 bases at V and 1 base at J, with 15 bases between the two ends. CDR1 PRHDT and CDR2 FYEKMQ come from the germline V gene (reference sequence). The full variable domain, its missing parts supplied by reference TRBV13 and TRBJ1-1, is AAGVIQSPRHLIKEKRETATLKCYPIPRHDTVYWYQQGPGQDPQFLISFYEKMQSDKGSIPDRFSAQQFSDYHSELNMSSLELGDSALYFCASSLGGQGGRNTEAFFGQGTRLTVV.

V and J are TRBV2 and TRBJ2-1; 7 bases line up with TRBD2. CDR1 SNHLY and CDR2 FYNNEI come from the germline V gene. This CDR3 is 14 amino acids long. The V and J ends lost 4 bases and 4 bases, in that order; junction bases with no gene match: 4. The CDR3 spells CASSATSRYNEQFF. CDR3 coding DNA: TGTGCCAGCAGTGCGACTAGCAGATACAATGAGCAGTTCTTC.

This clone was counted a few times. The rearrangement joins TRBV27 to TRBJ2-7; 9 nucleotides line up with TRBD2. The CDR3 contains 14 residues. The V gene's germline CDR1 is MNHEY and CDR2 SMNVEV (reference sequence). After removal of 3 bases from V and 3 bases from J, the junction contained 3 bases not matched to a gene. In DNA form, the CDR3 reads TGTGCCAGCAGTTTTGGGCGGGAGGGCTACGAGCAGTACTTC. It encodes CASSFGREGYEQYF.

This clone was counted at least ten times. This chain uses TRBV4-3 with TRBJ2-6; no definite D call. Germline CDR1 LGHNA, CDR2 YSLEER. Trimming removed 6 bases from V and 3 bases from J, with 3 bases in between. There are 12 residues in the CDR3. In DNA, the CDR3 is TGCGCCAGCAGTCATGGGGCCAACGTCCTGACTTTC. Protein sequence: CASSHGANVLTF.

The V gene is TRBV14, the J gene TRBJ2-7, with D perhaps TRBD1 (7 bases). This CDR3 has 12 residues. Trimming cost V 4 bases and J 6 bases, with 10 bases left between them. CDR1 is SGHDN and CDR2 is FVKESK in the germline V gene. CDR3: CASSRQGGEQYF. The CDR3, as DNA: TGTGCCAGCAGCCGGCAGGGGGGCGAGCAGTACTTC.

The gene calls are TRBV7-9 and TRBJ1-2, with D possibly matching TRBD1 (6 bases). Germline-derived CDR1 and CDR2 are SEHNR and FQNEAQ (reference sequence). This CDR3 has 14 amino acids. Trimming stripped 1 base from V and 4 bases from J, with 10 bases between. CDR3: CASSLDRAGYGYTF. The CDR3 nucleotides are TGTGCCAGCAGCTTAGACAGGGCGGGCTATGGCTACACCTTC.

This clone occurred a few times. The CDR3 protein is CASSPGHEQYF. As DNA, the CDR3 is TGTGCCAGCTCACCAGGGCACGAGCAGTACTTC. V and J are TRBV18 and TRBJ2-7; D gene unclear. Germline V gene data show CDR1 as KGHSH and CDR2 as LQKENI. The germline V and J ends were trimmed by 2 bases and 5 bases, with 4 bases remaining between them. The CDR3 consists of 11 residues.

The V gene is TRBV30, the J gene TRBJ1-5; TRBD1 might be the D (6 bases). The CDR3 runs to 14 residues. Trimming took off 2 bases at V and 7 bases at J, with 15 bases between the two ends. CDR1 is GTSNPN and CDR2 is SVGIG in the germline V gene (reference sequence). The CDR3 DNA sequence: TGTGCCTGGAGTCGGGGGGCGGAGAGCCAGCCCCAGCATTTT. This codes for CAWSRGAESQPQHF.